This TCR beta chain was observed in a study of blood T cell repertoires in COVID-19. Study at large: COVID-19 samples from acute and convalescent phases originated in the United States, Italy and Spain. PBMCs, B-cell-depleted T cells, or T cells provided the cDNA or gDNA that made up the material.

Under the authors' procedure: For nucleated cells, counts were estimated from reference gene primer amplification. Clones were read by immunoSEQ multiplex PCR, and TCRdb kept only the in-frame ones, dropping some. That table gives V, J and clone size, and the DNA gave D and trimming. The table lists approximately 190,000 clones, about 88% of them singletons. The source is a woman between 35 and 50 years old who had recovered from COVID-19. Source material: peripheral blood.

CDR3 sequence reads: CASSSLALEQYF. The CDR3, as DNA: TGTGCCAGCAGTTCACTAGCTTTGGAGCAGTACTTC. The chain uses TRBV28 and TRBJ2-7; tentative D call: TRBD2 (6 bases). Germline loops: CDR1 MDHEN, CDR2 SYDVKM. Between the trimmed V and J ends, which lost 4 bases and 7 bases, there was a span of 11 bases. The CDR3 has 12 amino acids.